These 27 T cell receptor beta chains were all obtained from the same sample, sequenced in a study of T cells after posttransplantation cyclophosphamide. Method: immunoSEQ multiplex PCR; TCRdb's copy keeps in-frame clones and lacks some. Singletons are absent from the sample, which has 6,500 to 8,000 clones. Busulfan-fludarabine conditioning, marrow transplant, and cyclophosphamide on days +3 and +4 were administered. Sequencing was performed on PBMCs, taken after an allogeneic stem cell transplant with post-transplant cyclophosphamide. Every receptor here comes from a male patient between 25 and 40 years old who received an allogeneic stem cell transplant from an unrelated donor, was CMV-positive, and had acute and chronic GVHD. Some T cells here may be from the graft donor.

This clone was found many times. The rearrangement uses TRBV6-1 and TRBJ2-7; D might be TRBD2 (5 bases). V gave up 0 bases and J gave up 3 bases, with 12 bases separating them. Germline V gene sequence: CDR1 MNHNS, CDR2 SASEGT. The CDR3 contains 15 residues. CDR3 protein: CASSEAGGPVYEQYF. In DNA form, the CDR3 reads TGTGCCAGCAGTGAAGCGGGCGGGCCGGTCTACGAGCAGTACTTC.

This clone was counted between two and nine times. This may be a read error, as it is one base from a much larger clone. The chain recombines TRBV7-2 with TRBJ1-2; perhaps TRBD1 as D (5 bases). The CDR3 length is 15 residues. Trimming left V 3 bases short and J 5 bases short, with 16 bases between. Germline V lookup: CDR1 SGHTA, CDR2 FQGNSA. CDR3 nucleotides: TGTGCCAGCAGCTTCGGGGGTGCGGACCCTTATGGCTACACCTTC. Protein product: CASSFGGADPYGYTF.

The table lists this clone with many counts. Written as DNA, the CDR3 is TGTGCCTGGGGTGACAGGGATCTGTCTTTCTTT. This encodes CAWGDRDLSFF. The J gene is TRBJ1-1, the V gene TRBV30; TRBD1 agrees at 7 bases. The germline V gene has CDR1 GTSNPN and CDR2 SVGIG (reference sequence). The CDR3 runs to 11 residues. With 5 bases clipped from V and 12 bases from J, the junction kept 9 bases outside the gene matches.

This clone was detected many times. The chain joins TRBV25-1 to TRBJ1-3, with D possibly TRBD1 on 6 matching bases. The V gene lost 10 bases and the J gene lost 0 bases, with 13 bases spanning the gap. The CDR3 loop spans 14 amino acids. Germline CDR1 reads MGHDK; CDR2 reads SYGVNS. The CDR3 here is CAIGRGYSGNTIYF. The CDR3 nucleotides read TGTGCCATCGGCAGGGGCTACTCTGGAAACACCATATATTTT.

This clone has ten or more counts. The V gene is TRBV5-1, the J gene TRBJ1-2, with a tentative D call TRBD1 (5 bases). This CDR3 contains 17 residues. V lost 1 base, J lost 4 bases, and 20 bases lay in between. Germline V gene data show CDR1 as SGHRS and CDR2 as YFSETQ. CDR3 in amino acids: CASSLSDTVQAVYGYTF. CDR3 DNA sequence: TGCGCCAGCAGCTTGAGTGATACGGTACAGGCCGTCTATGGCTACACCTTC.

This clone was detected many times. The chain is built from TRBV5-1 and TRBJ1-3; D is undetermined. The CDR3 totals 16 residues. Trimming removed 2 bases at V and 3 bases at J, with 15 bases between. CDR1 is SGHRS and CDR2 is YFSETQ in the germline V gene. The CDR3 is CASSLSLPSFGNTIYF. CDR3 DNA: TGCGCCAGCAGCTTATCCCTCCCGAGTTTTGGAAACACCATATATTTT.

As DNA, the CDR3 is TGTGCCAGCTCACCCGACAGGGTGGGAGAGCAGTACTTC. This translates into CASSPDRVGEQYF. The genes are TRBV18 and TRBJ2-5, with 7 bases aligning to TRBD1. Per germline, CDR1 KGHSH and CDR2 LQKENI. The CDR3 loop spans 13 amino acids. The trim removed 3 bases at V and 11 bases at J, leaving 9 bases unmatched.

This clone was observed at least ten times. The chain carries TRBV30 and TRBJ2-7, with a possible D match to TRBD2 (5 bases). V was pared by 5 bases and J by 0 bases, with 11 bases between. The CDR3 totals 13 residues. Per the germline V gene, CDR1 is GTSNPN and CDR2 is SVGIG (reference sequence). CDR3 in amino acids: CAWLAGYSYEQYF. CDR3 sequence (DNA): TGTGCCTGGCTAGCTGGCTACTCCTACGAGCAGTACTTC. Based on the CDR3 plus reference TRBV30 and TRBJ2-7, the full variable domain is SQTIHQWPATLVQPVGSPLSLECTVEGTSNPNLYWYRQAAGRGLQLLFYSVGIGQISSEVPQNLSASRPQDRQFILSSKKLLLSDSGFYLCAWLAGYSYEQYFGPGTRLTVT.

This clone was seen ten or more times. CDR3 nucleotide sequence: TGTGCCAGCAGACCCGACAGTACGGGCACCGGGGAGCTGTTTTTT. Protein sequence: CASRPDSTGTGELFF. The J gene is TRBJ2-2, the V gene TRBV28; a possible D gene is TRBD1 (5 bases). The CDR3 covers 15 residues. Germline CDR1 is MDHEN and CDR2 is SYDVKM. Trimming removed 6 bases from V and 4 bases from J, with 15 bases in between.

At least ten counts were recorded for this clone. The rearrangement uses TRBV4-3 and TRBJ2-3; D gene uncertain. V was shortened by 0 bases and J by 4 bases, with 17 bases between the two germline ends. Germline lookup yields CDR1 LGHNA and CDR2 YSLEER. The CDR3 sequence is 17 residues long. The CDR3 region has the DNA TGCGCCAGCAGCCAAGATCCTCCGTTAGGAGACGCAGATACGCAGTATTTT. Translating it yields CASSQDPPLGDADTQYF.

This clone was observed at least ten times. The chain uses TRBV5-1 and TRBJ2-3; unclear D gene. Germline CDR1 and CDR2: SGHRS and YFSETQ. This CDR3 is 13 amino acids long. Trimming took off 3 bases at V and 1 base at J, with 6 bases between the two ends. The CDR3 bases are TGCGCCAGCAGCTACCGCGGCACAGATACGCAGTATTTT. Protein product: CASSYRGTDTQYF.

This clone was detected many times. The J gene is TRBJ2-2, the V gene TRBV7-9; TRBD2 matches 9 bases. CDR3 length equals 17 residues. Germline V gene sequence: CDR1 SEHNR, CDR2 FQNEAQ (reference sequence). V gave up 1 base and J gave up 2 bases; unmatched junction bases: 5. The CDR3 loop is CASSLGLAGFNTGELFF. The CDR3 coding sequence is TGTGCCAGCAGCTTAGGGCTAGCGGGATTTAACACCGGGGAGCTGTTTTTT.

Ten or more counts support this clone. This chain joins TRBV9 and TRBJ1-1; 8 nucleotides line up with TRBD1. The CDR3 runs 16 residues. The V gene end was trimmed by 3 bases and the J gene end by 1 base; junction bases not matched to a gene: 8. Germline V lookup: CDR1 SGDLS, CDR2 YYNGEE. The CDR3 spells CASSGGQVPQNTEAFF. The CDR3 coding sequence is TGTGCCAGCAGCGGGGGACAGGTTCCTCAGAACACTGAAGCTTTCTTT.

This clone was detected ten times or more. The chain is built from TRBV7-6 and TRBJ1-3; no clear D gene. CDR1 is SGHVS and CDR2 is FNYEAQ in the germline V gene. CDR3 length: 14 amino acids. V was cut by 2 bases and J by 0 bases, with 5 bases left in between. CDR3 in DNA: TGTGCCAGCAGCTTATCATTCTCTGGAAACACCATATATTTT. Encoded protein: CASSLSFSGNTIYF. The variable domain in full, completed from reference TRBV7-6 and TRBJ1-3, reads GAGVSQSPRYKVTKRGQDVALRCDPISGHVSLYWYRQALGQGPEFLTYFNYEAQQDKSGLPNDRFSAERPEGSISTLTIQRTEQRDSAMYRCASSLSFSGNTIYFGEGSWLTVV.

The table lists this clone with many counts. The rearrangement joins TRBV11-2 to TRBJ2-5, with TRBD2 matching 13 bases. The germline V gene encodes CDR1 SGHAT and CDR2 FQNNGV. CDR3 length: 17 amino acids. The V gene end was trimmed by 5 bases and the J gene end by 0 bases; junction bases not matched to a gene: 6. This CDR3 reads CASSHGLAGAYQETQYF. Written as DNA, the CDR3 is TGTGCCAGCAGCCACGGACTAGCGGGAGCGTACCAAGAGACCCAGTACTTC. Supplemented by reference TRBV11-2 and TRBJ2-5, the full variable domain reads EAGVAQSPRYKIIEKRQSVAFWCNPISGHATLYWYQQILGQGPKLLIQFQNNGVVDDSQLPKDRFSAERLKGVDSTLKIQPAKLEDSAVYLCASSHGLAGAYQETQYFGPGTRLLVL.

Ten or more counts support this clone. This chain links TRBV6-5 with TRBJ2-4, with unresolved D. Germline V gene sequence: CDR1 MNHEY, CDR2 SVGAGI. V was shortened by 6 bases and J by 1 base, with 7 bases between the two germline ends. CDR3 length: 13 amino acids. CDR3 in amino acids: CASSQAAKNIQYF. The CDR3 coding sequence is TGTGCCAGCAGCCAGGCGGCCAAAAACATTCAGTACTTC.

This clone came up many times. CDR3 in amino acids: CASSQGQRVGETQYF. Written as DNA, the CDR3 is TGTGCCAGCAGCCAAGGCCAGCGGGTAGGAGAGACCCAGTACTTC. The chain joins TRBV14 to TRBJ2-5; perhaps TRBD2 as D (6 bases). V was trimmed by 1 base and J by 4 bases, leaving 13 bases between them. Germline V gene lookup returns CDR1 SGHDN and CDR2 FVKESK. The CDR3 covers 15 residues.

This clone was counted ten times or more. The chain employs TRBV10-3 and TRBJ2-7; the D is unclear. V was trimmed by 3 bases and J by 4 bases, leaving 10 bases between them. Germline V lookup: CDR1 ENHRY, CDR2 SYGVKD. The CDR3 is made up of 13 amino acids. The CDR3 region is CAISDGGPYEQYF. Here the CDR3 DNA reads TGTGCCATCAGTGACGGCGGCCCTTACGAGCAGTACTTC.

This clone was seen more than once but under ten times. CDR3 DNA: TGTGCCAGCAGTTACTCGGCCGGGGGGGGGACTGAAGCTTTCTTT. Translating it yields CASSYSAGGGTEAFF. V and J are TRBV6-5 and TRBJ1-1; D perhaps matches TRBD1 (5 bases). The CDR3 is made up of 15 amino acids. Trimming removed 0 bases at V and 5 bases at J, with 13 bases between. Germline-derived CDR1 and CDR2 are MNHEY and SVGAGI.

This clone was counted many times. This chain's CDR3 is CASSEREFGTDTQYF. In DNA form, the CDR3 reads TGTGCCAGCAGTGAACGGGAGTTCGGGACAGATACGCAGTATTTT. The J gene is TRBJ2-3, the V gene TRBV6-1; perhaps TRBD2 as D (6 bases). The CDR3 is 15 amino acids. V was cut by 2 bases and J by 3 bases, with 12 bases left in between. Germline-derived CDR1 and CDR2 are MNHNS and SASEGT.

This clone rates as medium-sized. J is TRBJ1-1 and V is TRBV5-8; D is unclear. The V end was cut by 3 bases, the J end by 7 bases, with 7 bases between. The CDR3 sequence is 11 residues long. From germline, CDR1 is SGHTS and CDR2 YDEGEE. The CDR3 DNA reads as TGTGCCAGCAGCTCGGGGTTTGAAGCTTTCTTT. Protein product: CASSSGFEAFF.

This clone was observed at least ten times. The genes are TRBV5-5 and TRBJ1-2; D may be TRBD1 (5 bases). CDR1 and CDR2 from the germline V gene are SGHKS and YYEKEE (reference sequence). V was clipped by 3 bases and J by 0 bases, with 15 bases between them. This CDR3 is 16 amino acids long. The CDR3, as DNA: TGTGCCAGCAGCTCAACCAGGGATTTATCTAACTATGGCTACACCTTC. Its protein product is CASSSTRDLSNYGYTF.

This clone was counted ten times or more. The chain has TRBV6-5 and TRBJ1-2; TRBD1 matches at 8 bases. Trimming took 8 bases from V and 8 from J; bases not matched to a gene: 10. Germline loops: CDR1 MNHEY, CDR2 SVGAGI. The CDR3 covers 13 residues. CDR3 nucleotide sequence: TGTGCCAGCGGGGGCCAGGGGGCGGAAGGCTACACCTTC. Translating gives CASGGQGAEGYTF.

This clone was recorded at least ten times. The chain couples TRBV6-5 to TRBJ2-7; TRBD1 is a possible D gene (6 bases). Germline assignment: CDR1 MNHEY and CDR2 SVGAGI. Trimming took off 4 bases at V and 1 base at J, with 14 bases between the two ends. The CDR3 covers 15 residues. The CDR3 is CASSSPYRESYEQYF. DNA of the CDR3: TGTGCCAGCAGTTCCCCATACAGGGAATCCTACGAGCAGTACTTC.

This clone was seen at least ten times. The chain employs TRBV11-2 and TRBJ1-1; maybe TRBD1 (5 bases). Between the trimmed V and J ends, which lost 5 bases and 0 bases, there was a span of 19 bases. The CDR3 covers 17 residues. Germline loops: CDR1 SGHAT, CDR2 FQNNGV. The CDR3 bases are TGTGCCAGCAGCCATAGGGGACTAGCAGGGCTGAACACTGAAGCTTTCTTT. The encoded protein is CASSHRGLAGLNTEAFF.

This clone was found a few times. The chain links TRBV18 to TRBJ1-1; 7 positions match TRBD1. The J segment lost 2 bases and the V segment lost 4 bases, leaving 4 bases of the junction unmatched. Germline V CDR1 and CDR2: KGHSH, LQKENI. The CDR3 consists of 14 residues. The CDR3 spells CASSLGTENTEAFF. CDR3 coding DNA: TGTGCCAGCTCACTCGGGACAGAAAACACTGAAGCTTTCTTT. Full variable domain (rest looked up from reference TRBV18 and TRBJ1-1): NAGVMQNPRHLVRRRGQEARLRCSPMKGHSHVYWYRQLPEEGLKFMVYLQKENIIDESGMPKERFSAEFPKEGPSILRIQQVVRGDSAAYFCASSLGTENTEAFFGQGTRLTVV.

This chain links TRBV7-8 with TRBJ2-3; 9 bases align to TRBD2. This CDR3 comprises 16 residues. The V segment lost 5 bases and the J segment 6 bases; nucleotides outside the gene matches: 12. Germline values: CDR1 SGHVS, CDR2 FQNEAQ. The CDR3 loop reads CASSAGGGGAWDTQYF. As DNA, the CDR3 is TGTGCCAGCAGCGCCGGGGGCGGGGGGGCCTGGGATACGCAGTATTTT.